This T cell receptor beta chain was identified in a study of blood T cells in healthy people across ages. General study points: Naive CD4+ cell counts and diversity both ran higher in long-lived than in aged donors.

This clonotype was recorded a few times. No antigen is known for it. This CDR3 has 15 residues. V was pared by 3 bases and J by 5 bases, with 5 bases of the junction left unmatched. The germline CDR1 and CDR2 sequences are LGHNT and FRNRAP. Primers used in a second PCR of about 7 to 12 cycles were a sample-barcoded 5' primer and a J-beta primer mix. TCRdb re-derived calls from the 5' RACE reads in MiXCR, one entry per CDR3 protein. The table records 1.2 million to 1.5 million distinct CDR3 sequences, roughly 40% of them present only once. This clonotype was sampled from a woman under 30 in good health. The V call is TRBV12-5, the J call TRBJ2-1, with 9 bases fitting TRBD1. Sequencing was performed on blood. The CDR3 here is CASGFRDRVNNEQFF. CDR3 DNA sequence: TGTGCTAGTGGTTTCCGGGACAGGGTAAACAATGAGCAGTTCTTC. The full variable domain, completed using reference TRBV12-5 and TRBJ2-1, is DARVTQTPRHKVTEMGQEVTMRCQPILGHNTVFWYRQTMMQGLELLAYFRNRAPLDDSGMPKDRFSAEMPDATLATLKIQPSEPRDSAVYFCASGFRDRVNNEQFFGPGTRLTVL.